This T cell receptor (beta chain) appears in the sequencing data of a study of technical replicates of blood from a handful of donors. The data were produced by immunoSEQ multiplex PCR, yet TCRdb's version contains in-frame clones alone and is incomplete. This table holds 15,000 to 20,000 clones, over 70% found once. This clone is a singleton in its sample. Germline CDR1 ENHRY, CDR2 SYGVKD. V was clipped by 6 bases and J by 8 bases; unmatched bases: 4. The CDR3 is 12 residues long. The TCR comes from a human donor in good health. V usage is TRBV10-3 and J usage is TRBJ1-2; the match to TRBD1 covers 9 bases. The sequenced sample was PBMCs. The CDR3 sequence: CAIRRQGDGYTF. The CDR3 DNA follows: TGTGCCATCAGGCGACAGGGGGACGGCTACACCTTC.